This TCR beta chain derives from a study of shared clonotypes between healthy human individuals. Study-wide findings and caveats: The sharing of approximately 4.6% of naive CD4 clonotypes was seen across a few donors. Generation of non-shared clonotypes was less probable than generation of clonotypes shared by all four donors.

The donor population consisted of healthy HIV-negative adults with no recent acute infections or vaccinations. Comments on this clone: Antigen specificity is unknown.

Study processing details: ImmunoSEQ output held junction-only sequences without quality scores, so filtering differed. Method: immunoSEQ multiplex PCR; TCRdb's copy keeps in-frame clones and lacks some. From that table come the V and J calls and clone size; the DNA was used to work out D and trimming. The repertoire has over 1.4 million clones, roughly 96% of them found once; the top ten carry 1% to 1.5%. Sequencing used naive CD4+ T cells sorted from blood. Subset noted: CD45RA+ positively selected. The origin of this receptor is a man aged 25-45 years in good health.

The CDR3 loop is CASSIPPVRANTGELFF. The CDR3 DNA sequence: TGTGCCAGTAGTATACCCCCCGTGCGGGCGAACACCGGGGAGCTGTTTTTT. The genes are TRBV19 and TRBJ2-2, with a possible D match to TRBD2 (5 bases). V gave up 2 bases and J gave up 0 bases, with 13 bases separating them. Germline V CDR1 and CDR2: LNHDA, SQIVND (reference sequence). CDR3 length equals 17 residues.